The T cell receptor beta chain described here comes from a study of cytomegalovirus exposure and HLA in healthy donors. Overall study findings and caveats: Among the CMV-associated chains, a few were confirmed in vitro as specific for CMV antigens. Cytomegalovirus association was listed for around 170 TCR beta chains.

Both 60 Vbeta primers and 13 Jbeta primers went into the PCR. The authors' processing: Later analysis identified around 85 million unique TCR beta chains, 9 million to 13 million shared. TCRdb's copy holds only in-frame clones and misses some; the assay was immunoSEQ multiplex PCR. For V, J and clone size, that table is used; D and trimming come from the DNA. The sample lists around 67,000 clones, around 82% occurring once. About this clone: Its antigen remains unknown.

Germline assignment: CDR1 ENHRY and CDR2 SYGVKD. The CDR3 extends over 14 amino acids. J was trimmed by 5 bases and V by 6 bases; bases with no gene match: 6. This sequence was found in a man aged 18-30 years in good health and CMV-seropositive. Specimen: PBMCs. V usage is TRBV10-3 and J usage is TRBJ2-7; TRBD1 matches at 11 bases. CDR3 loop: CAISTGTGGHEQYF. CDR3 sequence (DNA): TGTGCCATCAGCACCGGGACAGGGGGTCACGAGCAGTACTTC.